The rows below give T cell receptor beta chains drawn from one sample of a study of beta chain features in type 1 diabetes. Repertoires were generated with immunoSEQ multiplex PCR, while TCRdb's copy carries only in-frame clones and drops some. The repertoire consists of roughly 150,000 clones, with 10% occurring once and the leading ten covering roughly 0.45%. The sequencing input was central memory CD4+ T cells from blood. These receptors were obtained from a man between 25 and 39 years old with type 1 diabetes. CDR3s include the opening cysteine and the closing phenylalanine or tryptophan. Each record gives: D gene, V gene, clone size, J gene, CDR3 DNA, CDR3 protein. The D gene is left open where the match is weak. Size is stated for part of the rows, as once, few or many counts, or as a class when the clone is expanded.

D: TRBD2
V: TRBV29-1
size: NA
J: TRBJ2-2
DNA: TGCAGCGTTGATGGGACTAGCGGGGGGACCGGGGAGCTGTTTTTT
CDR3: CSVDGTSGGTGELFF

D: TRBD1
V: TRBV13
size: few
J: TRBJ2-5
DNA: TGTGCCAGCAGCCTTCGACAGGGTCTAGGTGAGACCCAGTACTTC
CDR3: CASSLRQGLGETQYF

D: TRBD2
V: TRBV2
size: few
J: TRBJ2-1
DNA: TGTGCCAGCATCTCCGGGACTAGCAACGAGCAGTTCTTC
CDR3: CASISGTSNEQFF

D: TRBD1
V: TRBV19
size: NA
J: TRBJ2-7
DNA: TGTGCCAGTAGAGGGACAGGGGGTCACGAGCAGTACTTC
CDR3: CASRGTGGHEQYF

D: TRBD2
V: TRBV18
size: NA
J: TRBJ2-1
DNA: TGTGCCAGCTCACCTCAAGGACTAGCGGGCGCCTTGAGCTCCTACAATGAGCAGTTCTTC
CDR3: CASSPQGLAGALSSYNEQFF

D: TRBD1
V: TRBV25-1
size: few
J: TRBJ1-4
DNA: TGTGCCAGCAGTGAATATCGGGACAGTAAGAAACTGTTTTTT
CDR3: CASSEYRDSKKLFF

D: NA
V: TRBV6-1
size: NA
J: TRBJ2-4
DNA: TGTGCCAGCAGTGAAGTAGAGGTTGCTTTAGGAGCCAAAAACATTCAGTACTTC
CDR3: CASSEVEVALGAKNIQYF

D: NA
V: TRBV19
size: few
J: TRBJ2-7
DNA: TGTGCCAGTAGTGTCCAGATAAACTCCTACGAGCAGTACTTC
CDR3: CASSVQINSYEQYF

D: TRBD2
V: TRBV2
size: NA
J: TRBJ2-1
DNA: TGTGCCAGCACTCGACTAGCGGCCAATGAGCAGTTCTTC
CDR3: CASTRLAANEQFF

D: TRBD2
V: TRBV19
size: NA
J: TRBJ2-1
DNA: TGTGCCAGTGGGCGGACTAGCGTCTACAATGAGCAGTTCTTC
CDR3: CASGRTSVYNEQFF

D: NA
V: TRBV7-8
size: few
J: TRBJ2-7
DNA: TGTGCCAGCAGCTTAGCGGCGGGGGAGCAGTACTTC
CDR3: CASSLAAGEQYF

D: TRBD2
V: TRBV14
size: many
J: TRBJ2-1
DNA: TGTGCCAGCAGCCAAGTAGAGGCGGGAGCATCCTACAATGAGCAGTTCTTC
CDR3: CASSQVEAGASYNEQFF

D: TRBD1
V: TRBV7-9
size: few
J: TRBJ1-4
DNA: TGTGCCAGCAGCTCGGGACAGACTAATGAAAAACTGTTTTTT
CDR3: CASSSGQTNEKLFF

D: NA
V: TRBV6-5
size: few
J: TRBJ2-1
DNA: TGTGCCAGCAGCCGAGAAGGAGGATCCTACAATGAGCAGTTCTTC
CDR3: CASSREGGSYNEQFF

D: NA
V: TRBV6-5
size: few
J: TRBJ2-1
DNA: TGTGCCAGCAGAGGCGCCGGGAATGAGCAGTTCTTC
CDR3: CASRGAGNEQFF

D: NA
V: TRBV7-9
size: few
J: TRBJ2-1
DNA: TGTGCCAGCAGCTGGACTGGATACAATGAGCAGTTCTTC
CDR3: CASSWTGYNEQFF

D: NA
V: TRBV5-1
size: few
J: TRBJ2-5
DNA: TGCGCCAGCAGCTCCGGGACTGCGATCGGGACCCAGTACTTC
CDR3: CASSSGTAIGTQYF

D: TRBD1
V: TRBV14
size: few
J: TRBJ1-4
DNA: TGTGCCAGCAGCCAATGGACAGGGTCAACTAATGAAAAACTGTTTTTT
CDR3: CASSQWTGSTNEKLFF

D: NA
V: TRBV28
size: few
J: TRBJ1-2
DNA: TGTGCCAGCTCAGAAACTCGGCAGCCAGGAGGCTACACCTTC
CDR3: CASSETRQPGGYTF

D: NA
V: TRBV11-3
size: few
J: TRBJ2-3
DNA: TGTGCCAGCAGCCCCCAGGCGGATACGCAGTATTTT
CDR3: CASSPQADTQYF

D: NA
V: TRBV7-2
size: NA
J: TRBJ2-7
DNA: TGTGCCAGCAGCTTAGTAGTAGGACAGAGTTACGAGCAGTACTTC
CDR3: CASSLVVGQSYEQYF

D: NA
V: TRBV7-9
size: few
J: TRBJ2-7
DNA: TGTGCCAGCGGGCACTCGAACTCCTACGAGCAGTACTTC
CDR3: CASGHSNSYEQYF

D: TRBD1
V: TRBV6-5
size: NA
J: TRBJ1-2
DNA: TGTGCCAGCAGCCAGGGGACAGGGAGTCATCGTGGCTACACCTTC
CDR3: CASSQGTGSHRGYTF

D: NA
V: TRBV15
size: few
J: TRBJ2-1
DNA: TGTGCCACCAGCAGAGATGCGAGCGCGAGCTCCTACAATGAGCAGTTCTTC
CDR3: CATSRDASASSYNEQFF

D: NA
V: TRBV21-1
size: NA
J: TRBJ2-1
DNA: TGTGCCAGCAGCAAAGAAGGGACAGGGGGTTCCTACAATGAGCAGTTCTTC
CDR3: CASSKEGTGGSYNEQFF

D: TRBD1
V: TRBV5-4
size: few
J: TRBJ1-2
DNA: TGTGCCAGCAGCGAGGGACAGAACTATGGCTACACCTTC
CDR3: CASSEGQNYGYTF

D: TRBD1
V: TRBV2
size: NA
J: TRBJ1-2
DNA: TGTGCCAGCAGTGATTTCGTAGGACAGGGAGGCTACACCTTC
CDR3: CASSDFVGQGGYTF

D: TRBD2
V: TRBV4-3
size: NA
J: TRBJ2-1
DNA: TGCGCCAGCAGCCAAGACTGGTGGACTAGCGGGACCGGTGAGCAGTTCTTC
CDR3: CASSQDWWTSGTGEQFF

D: TRBD2
V: TRBV5-1
size: NA
J: TRBJ2-1
DNA: TGCGCCAGCCGAGGGACTAGCGGCTACAATGAGCAGTTCTTC
CDR3: CASRGTSGYNEQFF

D: TRBD2
V: TRBV7-2
size: NA
J: TRBJ2-1
DNA: TGTGCCAGCAGCTTAGCTAGCGGGAGAAGCAATGAGCAGTTCTTC
CDR3: CASSLASGRSNEQFF

D: TRBD1
V: TRBV30
size: NA
J: TRBJ1-5
DNA: TGTGCCTGGAGTATCCTTGGGACAGGGGGCGAGAATCAGCCCCAGCATTTT
CDR3: CAWSILGTGGENQPQHF

D: TRBD1
V: TRBV5-4
size: NA
J: TRBJ2-7
DNA: TGTGCCAGCAGCTTCGACAGGGTGTCGCTCGAGCAGTACTTC
CDR3: CASSFDRVSLEQYF

D: TRBD1
V: TRBV5-1
size: few
J: TRBJ2-5
DNA: TGCGCCAGCAGCAGAACAGGGGGCCCCCCAGACCAAGAGACCCAGTACTTC
CDR3: CASSRTGGPPDQETQYF

D: TRBD2
V: TRBV10-3
size: few
J: TRBJ2-5
DNA: TGTGCCATCGGTCAAGCGGGAGGTGGAGAGACCCAGTACTTC
CDR3: CAIGQAGGGETQYF

D: NA
V: TRBV4-2
size: few
J: TRBJ2-1
DNA: TGTGCCAGCAGCCTGGTGTCCGGTAGTGAGCAGTTCTTC
CDR3: CASSLVSGSEQFF

D: TRBD1
V: TRBV28
size: NA
J: TRBJ1-2
DNA: TGTGCCAGCAGTTTATGGAGTAGGGGGCTTAGCTATGGCTACACCTTC
CDR3: CASSLWSRGLSYGYTF

D: TRBD2
V: TRBV5-1
size: few
J: TRBJ2-5
DNA: TGCGCCAGCAGCTCCCATAGAACTAGCGGCCAAGAGACCCAGTACTTC
CDR3: CASSSHRTSGQETQYF

D: TRBD2
V: TRBV7-9
size: NA
J: TRBJ2-2
DNA: TGTGCCAGCAGCTTACTAGCGGCCACCGGGGAGCTGTTTTTT
CDR3: CASSLLAATGELFF

D: NA
V: TRBV4-2
size: few
J: TRBJ2-5
DNA: TGTGCCAGCAGCCAAGCGTCTAGAGTTGAGACCCAGTACTTC
CDR3: CASSQASRVETQYF

D: NA
V: TRBV20-1
size: few
J: TRBJ2-7
DNA: TGCAGTGCTAGAGCGGGGAGAGAGCAGTACTTC
CDR3: CSARAGREQYF

D: TRBD2
V: TRBV7-3
size: few
J: TRBJ2-1
DNA: TGTGCCAGCAGACCTAGCGGGGGCTCCTACAATGAGCAGTTCTTC
CDR3: CASRPSGGSYNEQFF

D: NA
V: TRBV7-2
size: few
J: TRBJ2-5
DNA: TGTGCCAGCAGCTCCAGTTTGCAAGAGACCCAGTACTTC
CDR3: CASSSSLQETQYF

D: NA
V: TRBV2
size: NA
J: TRBJ2-7
DNA: TGTGCCAGCAGTGTGGACTCAAACTCCTACGAGCAGTACTTC
CDR3: CASSVDSNSYEQYF

D: NA
V: TRBV28
size: few
J: TRBJ2-7
DNA: TGTGCCAGCAGTTTAGGCTCAAGAATTCAGTACTTC
CDR3: CASSLGSRIQYF

D: TRBD1
V: TRBV19
size: NA
J: TRBJ2-3
DNA: TGTGCCAGTAGTACCGGGACAGGAAGCACAGATACGCAGTATTTT
CDR3: CASSTGTGSTDTQYF

D: NA
V: TRBV20-1
size: few
J: TRBJ1-1
DNA: TGCTCCTTCCTCCGGAACACTGAAGCTTTCTTT
CDR3: CSFLRNTEAFF

D: TRBD2
V: TRBV5-1
size: NA
J: TRBJ2-1
DNA: TGCGCCAGCAGCCCGAGCGGGAACTCCTACAATGAGCAGTTCTTC
CDR3: CASSPSGNSYNEQFF

D: NA
V: TRBV15
size: NA
J: TRBJ2-5
DNA: TGTGCCACCAGCAGAGCGGGAGAAGAGACCCAGTACTTC
CDR3: CATSRAGEETQYF

D: TRBD2
V: TRBV7-2
size: NA
J: TRBJ2-7
DNA: TGTGCCAGCAGACTACTAGCGGGAGTGTACGAGCAGTACTTC
CDR3: CASRLLAGVYEQYF

D: TRBD2
V: TRBV4-3
size: few
J: TRBJ2-5
DNA: TGCGCCAGCAGCCCCTCGGCTAGCGGGAGAGTAAAAGAGACCCAGTACTTC
CDR3: CASSPSASGRVKETQYF

D: NA
V: TRBV4-2
size: NA
J: TRBJ2-7
DNA: TGTGCCAGCAGCCAAGATTCCCTTTCCTCCTACGAGCAGTACTTC
CDR3: CASSQDSLSSYEQYF

D: NA
V: TRBV29-1
size: few
J: TRBJ2-2
DNA: TGCAGCGTTGGACAGGAAGCGATGGGCACCGGGGAGCTGTTTTTT
CDR3: CSVGQEAMGTGELFF

D: TRBD2
V: TRBV4-2
size: NA
J: TRBJ2-3
DNA: TGTGCCAGCAGCACGTCGGGCTCCCGCGGGGGGGCCACAGATACGCAGTATTTT
CDR3: CASSTSGSRGGATDTQYF

D: NA
V: TRBV18
size: NA
J: TRBJ1-3
DNA: TGTGCCAGCTCACCACCGAGTACTGGAAACACCATATATTTT
CDR3: CASSPPSTGNTIYF

D: TRBD2
V: TRBV4-2
size: NA
J: TRBJ2-5
DNA: TGTGCCAGCAGCCATGAAGGGACTAGCGGAAAAGAGACCCAGTACTTC
CDR3: CASSHEGTSGKETQYF

D: TRBD2
V: TRBV7-2
size: few
J: TRBJ2-5
DNA: TGTGCCAGCAGCTCCCTAGCGGAGGAGACCCAGTACTTC
CDR3: CASSSLAEETQYF

D: NA
V: TRBV5-1
size: NA
J: TRBJ1-1
DNA: TGCGCCAGCAGCCCCCAGGGGTACAATGAACAAGCTTTCTTT
CDR3: CASSPQGYNEQAFF

D: NA
V: TRBV30
size: NA
J: TRBJ1-5
DNA: TGTGCCTGGAGTGGGGGGCGCAACAATCAGCCCCAGCATTTT
CDR3: CAWSGGRNNQPQHF

D: TRBD2
V: TRBV5-6
size: few
J: TRBJ2-3
DNA: TGTGCCAGCAACCCTCTTGGCGGGAGACAGTATTTT
CDR3: CASNPLGGRQYF